The source of this T cell receptor beta chain is a study of spatial heterogeneity in lung cancer (dated by TCRdb to the late 2010s). About the investigation overall: Beta-chain transcripts were consistently detected in greater numbers than alpha-chain transcripts, which likely reflected higher beta-chain transcript abundance. In the raw uncorrected reads, each unique combination of TCR and UMI appeared more than ten times on average. In non-small cell lung cancer, the study quantitatively compared TCR alpha and beta repertoires across several tumor regions, matched nontumor lung, and blood. TCR repertoire features were related to nonsynonymous mutation counts determined by whole-exome sequencing of tumor tissue. Both alpha and beta chains were TCR-sequenced in 200 to 250 tumor regions, under 80 matched nontumor lung samples and around 54 PBMC samples obtained at surgery. The investigation overall reported the following: Confirming at a functional level the hypothesis that regional TCRs recognize regional mutations was considered to require additional single-cell paired TCR alpha and beta sequencing. Ubiquitous expanded tumor TCRs showed up in blood more often at tumor resection than at routine follow-up.

The protocol used for the library was 5' RACE. Sequencing took place on a NextSeq 500. The TCR library protocol attached a unique molecular identifier to each TCR cDNA molecule to allow correction of PCR and sequencing errors. On the authors' methods: TCR identification, UMI-based error correction and CDR3 extraction were performed with Decombinator tools. TCRs above a frequency of 2 per 1,000, corresponding to the top 1% of the tumor frequency distribution, were defined as expanded. Rényi diversity was computed with the R vegan package after subsampling each repertoire 100 times to 5,000 TCRs. CDR3 similarity networks were constructed using string-kernel similarity of amino acid triplets, with links drawn between CDR3s whose pairwise similarity was above 0.82. The public reads were run again by TCRdb, first through fastp at Q25 and then through MiXCR, and only productive beta chains were kept. A single entry per CDR3 protein holds the most common genes and DNA from its merged rows. The V and J calls follow TCRdb's processing rather than the paper's. The sample table holds more than 80,000 distinct CDR3 sequences, of which approximately 12% were seen once. The ten largest clones add up to about 38% of the sample.

Read against the paper, the sample's time point label means: sample taken at primary tumor resection. The donors were about 71 patients from the lung TRACERx cohort who had early-stage, untreated non-small cell lung cancer. TCR sequencing used whole RNA extracted from tumor and nontumor lung tissue, or from cryopreserved PBMC samples, without cell sorting. A patient was chosen for TCR sequencing only when enough RNA was available from at least two tumor regions. Comment on this clonotype: What antigen it recognizes has not been identified. One end of the junction fails to match germline, which may point to a read error.

CDR1 is given as DFQATT and CDR2 as SNEGSKA, both from the germline V gene (reference sequence). Measured from the cysteine to the phenylalanine, the CDR3 is 13 residues long. The CDR3 DNA has 39 bases and is translated from base 1. The chain joins TRBV20-1 to TRBJ2-7; 8 bases in the junction line up with TRBD1. The sequence derives from a male donor with early-stage non-small cell lung cancer. Source: PBMCs, taken at surgery. The bases are TGCAGTGCTAGACAGGGGGCCTCCAACGAGCAGTACTTC. Its product reads: CSARQGASNEQYF.